This is a list of T cell receptor beta chains from one sample in a study of radiotherapy plus CTLA-4 blockade in lung cancer. The assay was immunoSEQ multiplex PCR, and TCRdb's table has in-frame clones only and misses some. The table includes about 97,000 clones, roughly 79% detected once. This sample comprised peripheral blood, obtained from a patient treated with radiotherapy plus ipilimumab. The source is a human donor with non-small cell lung cancer who had a partial response to radiotherapy plus ipilimumab. Some clones in this sample may be carry-over from other donors' samples. CDR3s include the opening cysteine and the closing phenylalanine or tryptophan. The D gene is left open where the match is weak. Some rows have no size entry. The others give once, few or many, or a class for an expanded clone.

clone size	V gene	J gene	D gene	CDR3 DNA	CDR3 protein
-	TRBV6-7	TRBJ1-6	TRBD1	TGTGCCAGCAGTTATTTCGGGACAGGGCACGCTTCTTCACCCCTCCACTTT	CASSYFGTGHASSPLHF
many	TRBV28	TRBJ1-5	-	TGTGCCAGCAGTTTATCCCAGGGCAATCAGCCCCAGCATTTT	CASSLSQGNQPQHF
-	TRBV4-1	TRBJ2-1	TRBD2	TGCGCCAGCAGCCAAGAACTAGCGGGGTACAATGAGCAGTTCTTC	CASSQELAGYNEQFF
-	TRBV11-2	TRBJ2-2	TRBD2	TGTGCCAGCAGCTGGGCAGCGGGGACCGGGGAGCTGTTTTTT	CASSWAAGTGELFF
-	TRBV19	TRBJ1-2	TRBD1	TGTGCCAGTAGTATGGGGAACAGGGGAGATGGCTACACCTTC	CASSMGNRGDGYTF
-	TRBV29-1	TRBJ1-5	TRBD1	TGCAGCGTAAGACAGGGGGCCGGCCAGCCCCAGCATTTT	CSVRQGAGQPQHF
-	TRBV5-6	TRBJ2-3	TRBD1	TGTGCCAGCAGTCGGACAGGGACCAAATCCCTCACAGATACGCAGTATTTT	CASSRTGTKSLTDTQYF
few	TRBV11-2	TRBJ2-7	TRBD1	TGTGCCAGCAGCAGCGGCAGGGGGCGCGTAGCCTACGAGCAGTACTTC	CASSSGRGRVAYEQYF
-	TRBV7-9	TRBJ1-3	TRBD1	TGTGCCAGCAGCCCACAGGGGTTGAACACCATATATTTT	CASSPQGLNTIYF
-	TRBV19	TRBJ2-7	TRBD1	TGTGCCAGTAGCACATCCACAGGGGGTTGGTACGAGCAGTACTTC	CASSTSTGGWYEQYF
-	TRBV19	TRBJ1-2	-	TGTGCCAGTAGTAGGCCAGGGGATTATGGCTACACCTTC	CASSRPGDYGYTF
-	TRBV6-1	TRBJ2-4	TRBD2	TGTGCCAGCAGTGAAGAACGGCGGGGGGGACCTTTAGCCAAAAACATTCAGTACTTC	CASSEERRGGPLAKNIQYF
-	TRBV11-3	TRBJ2-2	TRBD2	TGTGCCAGCAGCCCCTGGACTAGCGGGAACACCGGGGAGCTGTTTTTT	CASSPWTSGNTGELFF
-	TRBV15	TRBJ1-3	-	TGTGCCACCAGCAGAGAAACAGGGTCTGGAAACACCATATATTTT	CATSRETGSGNTIYF
-	TRBV10-2	TRBJ2-3	-	TGCGCCAGCAGTCCAGTAGCTACAGATACGCAGTATTTT	CASSPVATDTQYF
-	TRBV29-1	TRBJ2-7	-	TGCAGCGTTCAAAGTGGCCCCTACGAGCAGTACTTC	CSVQSGPYEQYF
-	TRBV7-2	TRBJ1-1	-	TGTGCCAGCAGCTTAGCGCGAGGGACTGGGACTGAAGCTTTCTTT	CASSLARGTGTEAFF
once	TRBV7-2	TRBJ2-6	-	TGTGCCAGCGAAGCGTTCTCTGGGGCCAACGTCCTGACTTTC	CASEAFSGANVLTF
-	TRBV6-4	TRBJ2-5	-	TGTGCCAGCAATCCCCATCAAGAGACCCAGTACTTC	CASNPHQETQYF
-	TRBV7-8	TRBJ1-2	-	TGTGCCAGCAGCTTAGACCAGGCAGACCTGTATGGCTACACCTTC	CASSLDQADLYGYTF
-	TRBV7-3	TRBJ2-2	TRBD2	TGTGCCAGCAGCCCGACTAGCGGGGAGATCGGGGAGCTGTTTTTT	CASSPTSGEIGELFF
once	TRBV18	TRBJ1-2	TRBD1	TGTGCCAGCTCATCGGACTGGACAGGGGGCTATGGCTACACCTTC	CASSSDWTGGYGYTF
-	TRBV19	TRBJ2-5	-	TGTGCCAGTAGTAGGCAGGCGTACCAAGAGACCCAGTACTTC	CASSRQAYQETQYF
-	TRBV2	TRBJ2-5	-	TGTGCCAGCAGTGGGTTCCAGCGGGAGACCCAGTACTTC	CASSGFQRETQYF
-	TRBV7-9	TRBJ1-6	-	TGTGCCAGCAGCTTAGTTGCGGGAACCTATAATTCACCCCTCCACTTT	CASSLVAGTYNSPLHF
-	TRBV29-1	TRBJ1-2	TRBD1	TGCAGCGTCGACCGGGGACAGGGTTCTGGCTACACCTTC	CSVDRGQGSGYTF
-	TRBV19	TRBJ1-5	-	TGTGCCAGTAGTATAGGCGACAGAAATCAGCCCCAGCATTTT	CASSIGDRNQPQHF
-	TRBV28	TRBJ1-2	-	TGTGCCAGCAGTCGGACGGGGGGCGCAAACTATGGCTACACCTTC	CASSRTGGANYGYTF
few	TRBV6-4	TRBJ2-2	-	TGTGCCAGCAGTGACCAGGTGGCCGGGGAGCTGTTTTTT	CASSDQVAGELFF
-	TRBV11-2	TRBJ2-2	-	TGTGCCAGCAGCGGCCGGCGGGGGAACACCGGGGAGCTGTTTTTT	CASSGRRGNTGELFF
-	TRBV5-1	TRBJ2-1	-	TGCGCCAGCAGCTTGGCCCCCGCCTATGGGAGGTTCTTC	CASSLAPAYGRFF
once	TRBV6-1	TRBJ2-1	-	TGTGCCAGCAGTCCCCCGGGGGACAATGAGCAGTTCTTC	CASSPPGDNEQFF
few	TRBV28	TRBJ1-4	-	TGTGCCAGCAGTACCGCAGTCACATTCAAAAAACTGTTTTTT	CASSTAVTFKKLFF
many	TRBV6-1	TRBJ1-1	TRBD1	TGTGCCAGCAGTGAAGGGGGACAGGGGTGGACTGAAGCTTTCTTT	CASSEGGQGWTEAFF
once	TRBV7-9	TRBJ1-5	-	TGTGCCAGCAGCTTAGTGCGGTCGGCCAATCAGCCCCAGCATTTT	CASSLVRSANQPQHF